This entry lists 24 T cell receptor beta chains sequenced from one sample in a study of long-term antiretroviral therapy in people with HIV. A v3.0 immunoSEQ assay was performed at survey level. Assay used: immunoSEQ multiplex PCR; TCRdb lists only in-frame clones, some missing. In the table there are tens of thousands of clones, over 80% of which are singletons. The sequences come from unsorted PBMCs, collected 1.6 years after starting antiretroviral therapy. The receptors here all came from a man aged 40-49 years with HIV.

The V and J genes are TRBV9 and TRBJ2-2; D possibly matches TRBD1 or TRBD2 (5 bases each). The V end was cut by 3 bases, the J end by 6 bases, with 12 bases between. This CDR3 comprises 14 residues. CDR1 and CDR2 (germline): SGDLS, YYNGEE. The chain's CDR3 is CASSATGGAGELFF. The CDR3, as DNA: TGTGCCAGCAGCGCCACAGGAGGTGCCGGGGAGCTGTTTTTT.

The rearrangement uses TRBV5-1 and TRBJ2-5; no clear D gene. The length of the CDR3 is 14 residues. With 0 bases removed from V and 5 bases from J, the gap between germline ends came to 11 bases. Germline CDR1 SGHRS, CDR2 YFSETQ. CDR3: CASSLDGDGETQYF. CDR3 nucleotide sequence: TGCGCCAGCAGCTTGGATGGGGATGGGGAGACCCAGTACTTC.

The chain has TRBV5-6 and TRBJ2-7; TRBD1 agrees at 9 bases. Germline V gene data show CDR1 as SGHDT and CDR2 as YYEEEE. This CDR3 has 15 amino acids. The V gene end was trimmed by 0 bases and the J gene end by 3 bases; junction bases not matched to a gene: 4. Written as DNA, the CDR3 is TGTGCCAGCAGCTTGGGAGGGACAGGGAGCTACGAGCAGTACTTC. Protein: CASSLGGTGSYEQYF. The complete variable domain, with remaining parts taken from reference TRBV5-6 and TRBJ2-7, reads DAGVTQSPTHLIKTRGQQVTLRCSPKSGHDTVSWYQQALGQGPQFIFQYYEEEERQRGNFPDRFSGHQFPNYSSELNVNALLLGDSALYLCASSLGGTGSYEQYFGPGTRLTVT.

The genes are TRBV19 and TRBJ1-2; D is perhaps TRBD1 (6 bases). The germline CDR1 and CDR2 sequences are LNHDA and SQIVND (reference sequence). V gave up 2 bases and J gave up 5 bases, with 15 bases separating them. The length of the CDR3 is 15 residues. Here the CDR3 reads CASSIPRQVRYGYTF. In nucleotides, the CDR3 is TGTGCCAGTAGTATACCGAGACAGGTGCGATATGGCTACACCTTC.

This clone showed up just a few times. This sequence joins TRBV4-2 and TRBJ1-6, with TRBD1 matching over 8 bases. CDR3 length: 17 amino acids. V was pared by 0 bases and J by 1 base, with 2 bases of the junction left unmatched. The germline CDR1 and CDR2 sequences are LGHNA and YNFKEQ. CDR3 loop: CASSQERDRSYNSPLHF. The CDR3 nucleotides read TGTGCCAGCAGCCAAGAGAGGGACAGGTCCTATAATTCACCCCTCCACTTT.

The chain joins TRBV29-1 to TRBJ2-5, with a tentative D call TRBD2 (5 bases). V was pared by 7 bases and J by 5 bases, with 20 bases between. CDR1 and CDR2 from the germline V gene are SQVTM and ANQGSEA. The CDR3 consists of 14 residues. In nucleotides, the CDR3 is TGCAGCGCCCCGGGTGGAGGTGGGGTTGAGACCCAGTACTTC. It translates to CSAPGGGGVETQYF.

This clone was recorded only once. This chain joins TRBV7-9 and TRBJ2-5; 7 nucleotides agree with TRBD2. V gave up 5 bases and J gave up 4 bases; unmatched junction bases: 10. The CDR3 loop spans 15 amino acids. Germline CDR1 reads SEHNR; CDR2 reads FQNEAQ (reference sequence). This CDR3 is CASSPPGRGGETQYF. The CDR3 DNA sequence: TGTGCCAGCAGCCCCCCCGGCCGCGGGGGAGAGACCCAGTACTTC.

V is TRBV4-1 and J is TRBJ1-1; maybe TRBD1 (5 bases). Trimming cost V 3 bases and J 5 bases, with 16 bases left between them. The CDR3 spans 15 residues. CDR1 is MGHRA, CDR2 YSYEKL, per germline. The DNA for the CDR3 is TGCGCCAGCAGCCATCCCCGGGACGGGGATACTGAAGCTTTCTTT. Protein: CASSHPRDGDTEAFF.

V and J are TRBV18 and TRBJ2-5; 10 bases are shared with TRBD2. From germline, CDR1 is KGHSH and CDR2 LQKENI. The CDR3 totals 14 residues. V lost 4 bases and J lost 5; bases outside the gene matches: 4. CDR3 in amino acids: CASSRGLAQETQYF. The CDR3 nucleotides read TGTGCCAGCTCACGGGGACTAGCGCAGGAGACCCAGTACTTC.

The V call is TRBV6-1, the J call TRBJ2-7, with TRBD1 matching 8 bases. Germline V lookup: CDR1 MNHNS, CDR2 SASEGT. This CDR3 is built from 18 residues. After removal of 0 bases from V and 4 bases from J, the junction contained 14 bases not matched to a gene. The CDR3 loop reads CASSEAIPGGASRYEQYF. The CDR3 DNA follows: TGTGCCAGCAGTGAAGCCATTCCAGGGGGCGCCTCTAGGTACGAGCAGTACTTC.

This sequence joins TRBV19 and TRBJ2-1; TRBD1 matches at 9 bases. This CDR3 is 15 amino acids long. Looked up from germline, CDR1 is LNHDA and CDR2 is SQIVND (reference sequence). V was pared by 4 bases and J by 3 bases, with 4 bases of the junction left unmatched. CDR3 nucleotides: TGTGCCAGTAGTACCCGGGACAGGGTCTACAATGAGCAGTTCTTC. As protein: CASSTRDRVYNEQFF.

J is TRBJ2-7 and V is TRBV6-6; 10 bases agree with TRBD1. Losses at the gene ends were 7 bases for V and 3 bases for J; bases not matched to a gene: 3. Germline-derived CDR1 and CDR2 are MNHNY and SVGAGI (reference sequence). This CDR3 has 13 amino acids. CDR3 region: CASTGTGDYEQYF. CDR3 sequence (DNA): TGTGCCAGCACCGGGACAGGGGACTACGAGCAGTACTTC.

The chain uses TRBV6-5 and TRBJ2-3; no firm D call. The CDR3 runs 14 residues. Germline V gives CDR1 MNHEY, CDR2 SVGAGI. Trimming took off 6 bases at V and 0 bases at J, with 10 bases between the two ends. The CDR3 protein is CASSEDPSTDTQYF. CDR3 sequence (DNA): TGTGCCAGCAGCGAAGACCCAAGCACAGATACGCAGTATTTT.

A single count supports this clone. This CDR3 is CASSADRGFSYEQYF. DNA of the CDR3: TGTGCCAGTAGTGCGGACAGGGGCTTCTCCTACGAGCAGTACTTC. The chain combines TRBV19 with TRBJ2-7; 9 nucleotides match TRBD1. V lost 5 bases to trimming and J lost 0 bases; unmatched junction nucleotides: 5. CDR1 is LNHDA, CDR2 SQIVND, per germline (reference sequence). The CDR3 extends over 15 amino acids.

The rearrangement joins TRBV7-9 to TRBJ2-2, with D perhaps given as TRBD1 or TRBD2 (5 bases each). Trimming left V 1 base short and J 5 bases short, with 11 bases between. Germline lookup yields CDR1 SEHNR and CDR2 FQNEAQ (reference sequence). This CDR3 is 15 amino acids long. The CDR3 DNA follows: TGTGCCAGCAGCTTAGGAGGGGTATGGACCGGGGAGCTGTTTTTT. Its protein product is CASSLGGVWTGELFF.

V is TRBV13 and J is TRBJ1-6; the D gene is possibly TRBD1 (5 bases). Germline CDR1 is PRHDT and CDR2 is FYEKMQ (reference sequence). This CDR3 has 15 amino acids. Trimming took off 8 bases at V and 3 bases at J, with 14 bases between the two ends. The CDR3 region has the DNA TGTGCCAGCCGCACTGGAGGGGACTATAATTCACCCCTCCACTTT. Protein sequence: CASRTGGDYNSPLHF.

V and J are TRBV11-2 and TRBJ1-6; no clear D. Per the germline V gene, CDR1 is SGHAT and CDR2 is FQNNGV. The CDR3 totals 16 residues. V shed 4 bases and J shed 0 bases, with 10 bases lying between them. The CDR3 DNA follows: TGTGCCAGCAGCTCGGACGGAAGCTCCTATAATTCACCCCTCCACTTT. It specifies CASSSDGSSYNSPLHF.

This clone was seen a few times. The chain couples TRBV14 to TRBJ2-1, with D perhaps matching TRBD2 (6 bases). Germline lookup yields CDR1 SGHDN and CDR2 FVKESK. Trimming stripped 4 bases from V and 7 bases from J, with 20 bases between. This CDR3 spans 16 amino acids. This chain's CDR3 is CASSPTAGPAGNEQFF. In DNA, the CDR3 is TGTGCCAGCAGCCCCACCGCCGGCCCGGCGGGGAATGAGCAGTTCTTC.

V gene TRBV18 combines with J gene TRBJ1-2; D unclear. CDR3 length: 13 residues. The germline V gene has CDR1 KGHSH and CDR2 LQKENI. V lost 2 bases and J 3 bases, leaving 7 bases between the germline ends. The CDR3 sequence is CASSPNGYYGYTF. Here the CDR3 DNA reads TGTGCCAGCTCACCAAACGGTTACTATGGCTACACCTTC.

In its sample, this clone was seen once. The rearrangement joins TRBV28 to TRBJ1-1; 8 nucleotides agree with TRBD1. Germline V gene data show CDR1 as MDHEN and CDR2 as SYDVKM. The CDR3 sequence is 14 residues long. J gave up 1 base and V 5 bases, and 3 bases lay outside the gene matches. CDR3 nucleotides: TGTGCCAGCAGTCCAGGGGGCCGGAACACTGAAGCTTTCTTT. Its protein is CASSPGGRNTEAFF.

In its sample, this clone was seen a few times. This chain links TRBV6-1 with TRBJ2-7; D not certain. Per germline, CDR1 MNHNS and CDR2 SASEGT. The length of the CDR3 is 15 residues. Trimming cost V 1 base and J 3 bases, with 13 bases left between them. The CDR3 DNA reads as TGTGCCAGCAGTGAAGTTATGAGCCCAAACTACGAGCAGTACTTC. This translates into CASSEVMSPNYEQYF.

This clone was found a few times. The J gene is TRBJ1-2, the V gene TRBV7-8; 7 bases fit TRBD1. There are 17 residues in the CDR3. CDR1 SGHVS and CDR2 FQNEAQ come from the germline V gene. V trimming: 5 bases; J trimming: 3 bases; junction bases outside the gene matches: 15. The CDR3 loop reads CASSEPLGTADHYGYTF. The CDR3 DNA is TGTGCCAGCAGCGAACCGTTAGGGACAGCTGACCACTATGGCTACACCTTC.

CDR3 loop: CASSFQGRSSYNEQFF. The DNA of the CDR3 is TGTGCCAGTAGTTTCCAAGGCCGGAGCTCCTACAATGAGCAGTTCTTC. The chain carries TRBV19 and TRBJ2-1; D not resolved. Trimming removed 5 bases from V and 0 bases from J, with 14 bases in between. The CDR3 consists of 16 residues. Germline CDR1 LNHDA, CDR2 SQIVND (reference sequence).

The rearrangement joins TRBV5-3 to TRBJ2-1, with D hard to call. TRBV5-3 is annotated as an ORF whose role is uncertain. The CDR3 consists of 9 residues. The V gene lost 10 bases and the J gene lost 5 bases, with 4 bases spanning the gap. The CDR3 DNA sequence: TGTGCCGGCAACAATGAGCAGTTCTTC. It is translated as CAGNNEQFF.